This T cell receptor (beta chain) appears in the sequencing data of a study of CD8+ T cells in alopecia areata. Study as a whole: Administration of oral tofacitinib to treated patients was at 5 to 10 mg twice daily. Whole-study findings and limits: Patients shared TCRs less clearly than mice did, possibly owing to HLA.

The CDR3 is 13 amino acids. Per the germline V gene, CDR1 is SGHDT and CDR2 is YYEEEE. Trimming pared 1 base from V and 4 bases from J, leaving 6 bases between. cDNA prepared by RNA extraction and subsequent reverse transcription served as the template for sequencing. Sequenced by immunoSEQ multiplex PCR; TCRdb stores in-frame clones only, minus some. The sample includes under 300,000 clones, approximately 61% of them seen just once. This clone showed up just once. The target antigen is unknown. Other DNA sequences of this sample code for an identical CDR3. This rearrangement joins TRBV5-6 to TRBJ1-5; D is unresolved. The source was CD4+ T cells sorted from blood, collected at week 0. This TCR derives from a human donor with alopecia areata. CDR3 DNA: TGTGCCAGCAGCTTGCGGTCGAATCAGCCCCAGCATTTT. It yields the protein CASSLRSNQPQHF.